The source of this TCR beta chain is a study of early T cells in non-severe SARS-CoV-2 infection. Whole-study context: Sequenced bulk RNA came from whole blood that was unsorted, and chains were unpaired. The study, taken as a whole, reports: VDJdb matches were skewed toward anti-spike CD8 T cell responses.

V was trimmed by 3 bases and J by 1 base, leaving 11 bases between them. The CDR3 sequence is 15 residues long. Germline CDR1 SGHRS, CDR2 YFSETQ. With respect to this clonotype: Its antigen is unknown.

Unique molecular identifiers were added to individual cDNA molecules. TCRdb itself ran the 5' RACE reads through MiXCR, one entry per CDR3 protein. The sample yields 20,000 to 25,000 distinct CDR3 sequences, under 5.5% seen once. The chain employs TRBV5-1 and TRBJ2-1; no reliable D call. The source is an adult who was a healthcare worker with PCR-confirmed SARS-CoV-2 infection or an uninfected control (not recorded which). The specimen sequenced was whole blood. This CDR3 is CASSSAGPSYNEQFF. DNA for the CDR3: TGCGCCAGCAGCTCGGCAGGCCCTTCCTACAATGAGCAGTTCTTC.